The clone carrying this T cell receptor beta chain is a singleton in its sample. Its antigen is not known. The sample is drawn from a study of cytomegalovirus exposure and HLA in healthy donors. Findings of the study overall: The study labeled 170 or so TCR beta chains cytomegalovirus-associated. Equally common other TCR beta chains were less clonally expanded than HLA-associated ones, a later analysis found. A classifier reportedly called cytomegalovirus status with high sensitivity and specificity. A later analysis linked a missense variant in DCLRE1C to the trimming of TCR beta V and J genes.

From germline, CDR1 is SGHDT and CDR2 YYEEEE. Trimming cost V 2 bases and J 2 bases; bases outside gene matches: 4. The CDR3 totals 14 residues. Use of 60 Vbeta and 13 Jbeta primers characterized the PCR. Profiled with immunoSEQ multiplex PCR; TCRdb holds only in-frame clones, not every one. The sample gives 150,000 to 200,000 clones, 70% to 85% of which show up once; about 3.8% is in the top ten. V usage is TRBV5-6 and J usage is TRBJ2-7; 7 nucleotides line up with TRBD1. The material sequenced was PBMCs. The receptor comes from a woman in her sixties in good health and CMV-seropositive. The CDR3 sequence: CASSLTGVPYEQYF. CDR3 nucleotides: TGTGCCAGCAGCTTAACAGGGGTCCCCTACGAGCAGTACTTC.